Described below is a single T cell receptor beta chain sequence and its context. Germline V gene sequence: CDR1 SGHVS, CDR2 FNYEAQ. CDR3 length equals 15 residues. Trimming removed 5 bases at V and 1 base at J, with 15 bases between. The data originate from a study of blood T cell repertoires in COVID-19. Authors' analysis steps: Quantification of nucleated cells was approximated via reference gene primer amplification. Method: immunoSEQ multiplex PCR; TCRdb's copy keeps in-frame clones and lacks some. V and J calls plus clone size are reproduced from that table; the DNA served to infer D and trimming. Seen here are fewer than 250,000 clones, 75% to 90% observed once, and the top ten hold 6.5%.

This TCR derives from a man aged 60 to 75 who had recovered from COVID-19. Sequences were obtained from peripheral blood. V is TRBV7-6 and J is TRBJ2-7, with a possible D match to TRBD2 (5 bases). The CDR3: CASSPPGRDSYEQYF. The CDR3, as DNA: TGTGCCAGCAGCCCCCCCGGACGGGATTCCTACGAGCAGTACTTC.